This entry lists 31 T cell receptor beta chains sequenced from one sample in a study of blood T cell repertoires in COVID-19. Clones were sequenced by immunoSEQ multiplex PCR, and TCRdb holds only the in-frame ones, with some missing. The table records 100,000 to 150,000 clones, more than 75% of them present only once. The specimen was peripheral blood. The receptors come from a man between 65 and 85 years old with active COVID-19.

This sequence joins TRBV2 and TRBJ2-7; D is possibly TRBD2 (5 bases). This CDR3 is built from 14 residues. The V end lost 2 bases, the J end lost 3 bases, and 11 bases lay between the germline ends. Germline CDR1 reads SNHLY; CDR2 reads FYNNEI. The DNA for the CDR3 is TGTGCCAGCAGTGAAACTAGACTGAACTACGAGCAGTACTTC. Translating it yields CASSETRLNYEQYF.

The chain links TRBV6-1 to TRBJ1-5, with D possibly matching TRBD1 (6 bases). The CDR3 length is 14 residues. Germline CDR1 reads MNHNS; CDR2 reads SASEGT. V lost 3 bases, J lost 1 base, and 7 bases lay in between. The CDR3 is CASSDTGSNQPQHF. The CDR3, as DNA: TGTGCCAGCAGTGACACAGGGAGCAATCAGCCCCAGCATTTT.

The chain employs TRBV5-4 and TRBJ2-1; no firm D call. From germline, CDR1 is SGHNT and CDR2 YYREEE (reference sequence). The CDR3 covers 15 residues. Trimming cost V 0 bases and J 12 bases, with 19 bases left between them. CDR3 in DNA: TGTGCCAGCAGCTTGGATAACGTCCCCTACAGTGGGCAGTTCTTC. It specifies CASSLDNVPYSGQFF.

The chain couples TRBV29-1 to TRBJ2-7, with D perhaps TRBD1 (5 bases). Between the trimmed V and J ends, which lost 6 bases and 4 bases, there was a span of 16 bases. In germline, CDR1 is SQVTM, CDR2 ANQGSEA. CDR3 length equals 13 residues. CDR3: CSVRTADSYEQYF. CDR3 nucleotides: TGCAGCGTCCGAACCGCTGACAGTTACGAGCAGTACTTC.

The gene calls are TRBV6-5 and TRBJ2-5, with a weak D call TRBD1 (5 bases). This CDR3 has 12 residues. V dropped 7 bases and J dropped 4 bases, with 10 bases sitting between them. Germline assignment: CDR1 MNHEY and CDR2 SVGAGI. This chain's CDR3 is CASTLRGETQYF. CDR3 coding DNA: TGTGCCAGCACACTTAGGGGAGAGACCCAGTACTTC.

This clone was seen only once. The chain combines TRBV2 with TRBJ2-3, with D perhaps TRBD2 (6 bases). This CDR3 comprises 11 residues. Trimming shortened V by 6 bases and J by 5 bases, and 6 bases separated the two germline ends. Germline CDR1 reads SNHLY; CDR2 reads FYNNEI. CDR3: CASRAGDTQYF. CDR3 in DNA: TGTGCCAGCAGAGCGGGAGATACGCAGTATTTT.

For the CDR3, the DNA is TGTGCCAGCAGGATAGCGGGAGCGGGCTACGAGCAGTACTTC. As protein: CASRIAGAGYEQYF. J is TRBJ2-7 and V is TRBV6-5; 9 positions match TRBD2. This CDR3 has 14 residues. Germline V lookup: CDR1 MNHEY, CDR2 SVGAGI. The trim removed 6 bases at V and 3 bases at J, leaving 6 bases unmatched.

The chain couples TRBV30 to TRBJ1-2; no clear D gene. The ends were cut back, 2 bases at V and 3 bases at J, with 7 bases in the middle. In germline, CDR1 is GTSNPN, CDR2 SVGIG (reference sequence). The CDR3 spans 12 residues. The CDR3 DNA follows: TGTGCCTGGAGTTCTACTTACTATGGCTACACCTTC. Its protein product is CAWSSTYYGYTF.

The chain combines TRBV2 with TRBJ1-1; 8 bases match TRBD1. This CDR3 has 14 amino acids. V gave up 7 bases and J gave up 1 base; unmatched junction bases: 5. Germline CDR1 reads SNHLY; CDR2 reads FYNNEI. CDR3 in amino acids: CASTRQGWNTEAFF. The DNA of the CDR3 is TGTGCCAGCACCAGACAGGGGTGGAACACTGAAGCTTTCTTT.

The table lists this clone with a few counts. The rearrangement uses TRBV7-9 and TRBJ1-2; D may be TRBD1 (6 bases). The CDR3 consists of 13 residues. The germline V gene encodes CDR1 SEHNR and CDR2 FQNEAQ (reference sequence). Trimming cost V 0 bases and J 8 bases, with 10 bases left between them. This CDR3 is CASSLAGAGGYTF. CDR3 coding DNA: TGTGCCAGCAGCTTAGCGGGGGCCGGCGGCTACACCTTC.

The V gene is TRBV28, the J gene TRBJ1-1; perhaps TRBD1 as D (6 bases). Germline values: CDR1 MDHEN, CDR2 SYDVKM. Trimming pared 6 bases from V and 5 bases from J, leaving 19 bases between. The CDR3 extends over 15 amino acids. The CDR3 DNA is TGTGCCAGCAGATCCCAACAGGGTATATTGACTGAAGCTTTCTTT. This sequence encodes CASRSQQGILTEAFF.

The gene calls are TRBV7-7 and TRBJ2-7; tentative D call: TRBD1 (6 bases). V shed 2 bases and J shed 5 bases, with 16 bases lying between them. Germline V gene lookup returns CDR1 SSHAT and CDR2 FNYEAQ (reference sequence). This CDR3 comprises 15 residues. The CDR3 nucleotides are TGTGCCAGCAGCTTAACCTTTAACAGGGACGACGAGCAGTACTTC. Translating it yields CASSLTFNRDDEQYF.

The V gene is TRBV11-2, the J gene TRBJ2-3; 8 bases are shared with TRBD1. This CDR3 is 18 amino acids long. Germline CDR1 is SGHAT and CDR2 is FQNNGV. V shed 0 bases, J shed 5 bases, and the junction held 13 bases outside the gene matches. The CDR3 coding sequence is TGTGCCAGCAGCTTAGAACGCTTTGTTGCCAGGGGGCTAGATACGCAGTATTTT. Protein: CASSLERFVARGLDTQYF.

The V call is TRBV28, the J call TRBJ2-5; 14 bases align to TRBD2. Germline V gene sequence: CDR1 MDHEN, CDR2 SYDVKM. The CDR3 is 16 amino acids. The V gene end was trimmed by 6 bases and the J gene end by 5 bases; junction bases not matched to a gene: 8. The CDR3 DNA sequence: TGTGCCAGCAGAGCCGGGACTAGCGGGAGTGTGGAGACCCAGTACTTC. Its protein product is CASRAGTSGSVETQYF. Using reference TRBV28 and TRBJ2-5 for the parts outside the CDR3, the full variable domain is DVKVTQSSRYLVKRTGEKVFLECVQDMDHENMFWYRQDPGLGLRLIYFSYDVKMKEKGDIPEGYSVSREKKERFSLILESASTNQTSMYLCASRAGTSGSVETQYFGPGTRLLVL.

This rearrangement joins TRBV5-5 to TRBJ1-1; unclear D gene. The CDR3 is 13 amino acids. V gave up 2 bases and J gave up 1 base, with 6 bases separating them. The germline CDR1 and CDR2 sequences are SGHKS and YYEKEE (reference sequence). CDR3 amino acids: CASSFNSNTEAFF. The CDR3 nucleotides are TGTGCCAGCAGCTTTAATTCGAACACTGAAGCTTTCTTT.

The chain combines TRBV7-9 with TRBJ1-1; unclear D gene. The CDR3 is made up of 14 amino acids. V lost 2 bases to trimming and J lost 10 bases, with 17 bases between them. Germline V gives CDR1 SEHNR, CDR2 FQNEAQ (reference sequence). The CDR3 region is CASSLPGVGNGAFF. The DNA for the CDR3 is TGTGCCAGCAGCTTACCGGGAGTAGGCAATGGAGCTTTCTTT. Together with reference TRBV7-9 and TRBJ1-1, the CDR3 gives the full variable domain: DTGVSQNPRHKITKRGQNVTFRCDPISEHNRLYWYRQTLGQGPEFLTYFQNEAQLEKSRLLSDRFSAERPKGSFSTLEIQRTEQGDSAMYLCASSLPGVGNGAFFGQGTRLTVV.

This rearrangement joins TRBV15 to TRBJ2-2, with 12 nucleotides matching TRBD1. The CDR3 is 18 amino acids. V was pared by 1 base and J by 5 bases, with 8 bases of the junction left unmatched. In germline, CDR1 is LNHNV, CDR2 YYDKDF (reference sequence). Here the CDR3 reads CATSRVGTGGGRTGELFF. In DNA, the CDR3 is TGTGCCACCAGCAGAGTTGGGACAGGGGGCGGGAGAACCGGGGAGCTGTTTTTT.

This chain connects TRBV18 to TRBJ2-7, with 9 bases that match TRBD1. Trimming removed 2 bases from V and 3 bases from J; junction bases left unmatched: 5. This CDR3 region has 15 residues. Germline V gives CDR1 KGHSH, CDR2 LQKENI. The CDR3 spells CASSPLGQGGYEQYF. The DNA for the CDR3 is TGTGCCAGCTCACCATTGGGACAGGGCGGCTACGAGCAGTACTTC. Full variable domain (missing parts from reference TRBV18 and TRBJ2-7): NAGVMQNPRHLVRRRGQEARLRCSPMKGHSHVYWYRQLPEEGLKFMVYLQKENIIDESGMPKERFSAEFPKEGPSILRIQQVVRGDSAAYFCASSPLGQGGYEQYFGPGTRLTVT.

The CDR3 DNA follows: TGTGCCAGTAGTCCCAGGGAGGAGAACACTGAAGCTTTCTTT. Residues: CASSPREENTEAFF. V usage is TRBV19 and J usage is TRBJ1-1; weak D call: TRBD1 (5 bases). The ends were cut back, 5 bases at V and 1 base at J, with 11 bases in the middle. CDR1 and CDR2 (germline): LNHDA, SQIVND (reference sequence). CDR3 size: 14 residues.

The rearrangement links TRBV15 to TRBJ2-3; 7 nucleotides match TRBD1. This CDR3 has 17 residues. Trimming cost V 0 bases and J 3 bases; bases outside gene matches: 9. Germline CDR1 reads LNHNV; CDR2 reads YYDKDF (reference sequence). The CDR3 sequence is CATSREAQGVITDTQYF. CDR3 coding DNA: TGTGCCACCAGCAGAGAAGCGCAGGGGGTGATAACAGATACGCAGTATTTT.

The V gene is TRBV27, the J gene TRBJ2-5; no clear D. V shed 3 bases and J shed 4 bases, with 12 bases lying between them. The CDR3 covers 14 residues. The V gene's germline CDR1 is MNHEY and CDR2 SMNVEV (reference sequence). The CDR3 DNA is TGTGCCAGCAGTTTGGGCGTAGTGGGAGAGACCCAGTACTTC. It codes for CASSLGVVGETQYF.

The chain links TRBV28 to TRBJ1-4, with 9 bases that match TRBD1. This CDR3 comprises 15 residues. The V gene end was trimmed by 6 bases and the J gene end by 8 bases; junction bases not matched to a gene: 10. Germline V lookup: CDR1 MDHEN, CDR2 SYDVKM. CDR3: CASSPSGQGGEKLFF. Written as DNA, the CDR3 is TGTGCCAGCAGCCCCTCGGGACAGGGTGGGGAAAAACTGTTTTTT.

The chain uses TRBV27 and TRBJ1-1, with no clear D. V was cut by 2 bases and J by 4 bases, with 14 bases left in between. The germline V gene has CDR1 MNHEY and CDR2 SMNVEV (reference sequence). The CDR3 sequence is 15 residues long. CDR3 in DNA: TGTGCCAGCAGTTTAGGAACAGCCATGTCCACTGAAGCTTTCTTT. As protein: CASSLGTAMSTEAFF.

The J gene is TRBJ2-7, the V gene TRBV29-1, with 7 bases fitting TRBD1. Germline CDR1 SQVTM, CDR2 ANQGSEA. Trimming removed 5 bases from V and 2 bases from J; junction bases left unmatched: 9. The CDR3 runs 14 residues. Written as DNA, the CDR3 is TGCAGCGTTAACCGGGACAGCGGTACCTACGAGCAGTACTTC. It encodes CSVNRDSGTYEQYF.

This sequence joins TRBV7-3 and TRBJ2-2; perhaps TRBD2 as D (5 bases). The V gene's germline CDR1 is SGHTA and CDR2 FQGTGA. The CDR3 is 16 amino acids. Between the trimmed V and J ends, which lost 0 bases and 1 base, there was a span of 9 bases. CDR3 amino acids: CASSLTGSENTGELFF. CDR3 sequence (DNA): TGTGCCAGCAGCTTAACGGGTAGCGAGAACACCGGGGAGCTGTTTTTT.

V gene TRBV18 combines with J gene TRBJ1-1; D is undetermined. V gave up 1 base and J gave up 1 base, with 10 bases separating them. Germline CDR1 is KGHSH and CDR2 is LQKENI. CDR3 length equals 15 residues. DNA for the CDR3: TGTGCCAGCTCACCACTAGACACGACGAACACTGAAGCTTTCTTT. This codes for CASSPLDTTNTEAFF.

This chain connects TRBV5-4 to TRBJ2-4; TRBD2 aligns across 7 bases. V dropped 0 bases and J dropped 0; count of bases not matched to a gene: 6. CDR3 size: 17 residues. Germline-derived CDR1 and CDR2 are SGHNT and YYREEE (reference sequence). The CDR3, as DNA: TGTGCCAGCAGCTTGGCCGTGGGGGGGGGAGCCAAAAACATTCAGTACTTC. It codes for CASSLAVGGGAKNIQYF.

The sample holds one count of this clone. The rearrangement links TRBV7-2 to TRBJ2-7; no clear D. V gave up 4 bases and J gave up 3 bases, with 16 bases separating them. This CDR3 is built from 15 residues. Germline V gene data show CDR1 as SGHTA and CDR2 as FQGNSA. The CDR3 bases are TGTGCCAGCAGCTCGGGTAGCCGAAGTTTCTACGAGCAGTACTTC. Its protein product is CASSSGSRSFYEQYF.

The chain couples TRBV7-6 to TRBJ1-1, with 8 bases fitting TRBD1. This CDR3 contains 17 residues. V lost 0 bases, J lost 3 bases, and 9 bases stayed unmatched. Per the germline V gene, CDR1 is SGHVS and CDR2 is FNYEAQ. This CDR3 reads CASSLAIQGGTDTEAFF. The CDR3 DNA follows: TGTGCCAGCAGCTTAGCGATACAGGGGGGAACAGACACTGAAGCTTTCTTT.

V and J are TRBV2 and TRBJ2-6; tentative D call: TRBD2 (5 bases). The V and J ends lost 4 bases and 0 bases respectively, with 7 bases between them. Germline lookup yields CDR1 SNHLY and CDR2 FYNNEI. The CDR3 extends over 15 amino acids. CDR3 residues: CASSAEGSGANVLTF. CDR3 sequence (DNA): TGTGCCAGCAGTGCCGAGGGCTCTGGGGCCAACGTCCTGACTTTC.

V gene TRBV30 combines with J gene TRBJ1-1; possible D gene TRBD1, 6 bases. CDR1 GTSNPN and CDR2 SVGIG come from the germline V gene (reference sequence). Trimming removed 1 base at V and 4 bases at J, with 10 bases between. This CDR3 has 13 amino acids. The CDR3 region has the DNA TGTGCCTGGAGTGCGGGGGGCGGCACTGAAGCTTTCTTT. Translating it yields CAWSAGGGTEAFF.